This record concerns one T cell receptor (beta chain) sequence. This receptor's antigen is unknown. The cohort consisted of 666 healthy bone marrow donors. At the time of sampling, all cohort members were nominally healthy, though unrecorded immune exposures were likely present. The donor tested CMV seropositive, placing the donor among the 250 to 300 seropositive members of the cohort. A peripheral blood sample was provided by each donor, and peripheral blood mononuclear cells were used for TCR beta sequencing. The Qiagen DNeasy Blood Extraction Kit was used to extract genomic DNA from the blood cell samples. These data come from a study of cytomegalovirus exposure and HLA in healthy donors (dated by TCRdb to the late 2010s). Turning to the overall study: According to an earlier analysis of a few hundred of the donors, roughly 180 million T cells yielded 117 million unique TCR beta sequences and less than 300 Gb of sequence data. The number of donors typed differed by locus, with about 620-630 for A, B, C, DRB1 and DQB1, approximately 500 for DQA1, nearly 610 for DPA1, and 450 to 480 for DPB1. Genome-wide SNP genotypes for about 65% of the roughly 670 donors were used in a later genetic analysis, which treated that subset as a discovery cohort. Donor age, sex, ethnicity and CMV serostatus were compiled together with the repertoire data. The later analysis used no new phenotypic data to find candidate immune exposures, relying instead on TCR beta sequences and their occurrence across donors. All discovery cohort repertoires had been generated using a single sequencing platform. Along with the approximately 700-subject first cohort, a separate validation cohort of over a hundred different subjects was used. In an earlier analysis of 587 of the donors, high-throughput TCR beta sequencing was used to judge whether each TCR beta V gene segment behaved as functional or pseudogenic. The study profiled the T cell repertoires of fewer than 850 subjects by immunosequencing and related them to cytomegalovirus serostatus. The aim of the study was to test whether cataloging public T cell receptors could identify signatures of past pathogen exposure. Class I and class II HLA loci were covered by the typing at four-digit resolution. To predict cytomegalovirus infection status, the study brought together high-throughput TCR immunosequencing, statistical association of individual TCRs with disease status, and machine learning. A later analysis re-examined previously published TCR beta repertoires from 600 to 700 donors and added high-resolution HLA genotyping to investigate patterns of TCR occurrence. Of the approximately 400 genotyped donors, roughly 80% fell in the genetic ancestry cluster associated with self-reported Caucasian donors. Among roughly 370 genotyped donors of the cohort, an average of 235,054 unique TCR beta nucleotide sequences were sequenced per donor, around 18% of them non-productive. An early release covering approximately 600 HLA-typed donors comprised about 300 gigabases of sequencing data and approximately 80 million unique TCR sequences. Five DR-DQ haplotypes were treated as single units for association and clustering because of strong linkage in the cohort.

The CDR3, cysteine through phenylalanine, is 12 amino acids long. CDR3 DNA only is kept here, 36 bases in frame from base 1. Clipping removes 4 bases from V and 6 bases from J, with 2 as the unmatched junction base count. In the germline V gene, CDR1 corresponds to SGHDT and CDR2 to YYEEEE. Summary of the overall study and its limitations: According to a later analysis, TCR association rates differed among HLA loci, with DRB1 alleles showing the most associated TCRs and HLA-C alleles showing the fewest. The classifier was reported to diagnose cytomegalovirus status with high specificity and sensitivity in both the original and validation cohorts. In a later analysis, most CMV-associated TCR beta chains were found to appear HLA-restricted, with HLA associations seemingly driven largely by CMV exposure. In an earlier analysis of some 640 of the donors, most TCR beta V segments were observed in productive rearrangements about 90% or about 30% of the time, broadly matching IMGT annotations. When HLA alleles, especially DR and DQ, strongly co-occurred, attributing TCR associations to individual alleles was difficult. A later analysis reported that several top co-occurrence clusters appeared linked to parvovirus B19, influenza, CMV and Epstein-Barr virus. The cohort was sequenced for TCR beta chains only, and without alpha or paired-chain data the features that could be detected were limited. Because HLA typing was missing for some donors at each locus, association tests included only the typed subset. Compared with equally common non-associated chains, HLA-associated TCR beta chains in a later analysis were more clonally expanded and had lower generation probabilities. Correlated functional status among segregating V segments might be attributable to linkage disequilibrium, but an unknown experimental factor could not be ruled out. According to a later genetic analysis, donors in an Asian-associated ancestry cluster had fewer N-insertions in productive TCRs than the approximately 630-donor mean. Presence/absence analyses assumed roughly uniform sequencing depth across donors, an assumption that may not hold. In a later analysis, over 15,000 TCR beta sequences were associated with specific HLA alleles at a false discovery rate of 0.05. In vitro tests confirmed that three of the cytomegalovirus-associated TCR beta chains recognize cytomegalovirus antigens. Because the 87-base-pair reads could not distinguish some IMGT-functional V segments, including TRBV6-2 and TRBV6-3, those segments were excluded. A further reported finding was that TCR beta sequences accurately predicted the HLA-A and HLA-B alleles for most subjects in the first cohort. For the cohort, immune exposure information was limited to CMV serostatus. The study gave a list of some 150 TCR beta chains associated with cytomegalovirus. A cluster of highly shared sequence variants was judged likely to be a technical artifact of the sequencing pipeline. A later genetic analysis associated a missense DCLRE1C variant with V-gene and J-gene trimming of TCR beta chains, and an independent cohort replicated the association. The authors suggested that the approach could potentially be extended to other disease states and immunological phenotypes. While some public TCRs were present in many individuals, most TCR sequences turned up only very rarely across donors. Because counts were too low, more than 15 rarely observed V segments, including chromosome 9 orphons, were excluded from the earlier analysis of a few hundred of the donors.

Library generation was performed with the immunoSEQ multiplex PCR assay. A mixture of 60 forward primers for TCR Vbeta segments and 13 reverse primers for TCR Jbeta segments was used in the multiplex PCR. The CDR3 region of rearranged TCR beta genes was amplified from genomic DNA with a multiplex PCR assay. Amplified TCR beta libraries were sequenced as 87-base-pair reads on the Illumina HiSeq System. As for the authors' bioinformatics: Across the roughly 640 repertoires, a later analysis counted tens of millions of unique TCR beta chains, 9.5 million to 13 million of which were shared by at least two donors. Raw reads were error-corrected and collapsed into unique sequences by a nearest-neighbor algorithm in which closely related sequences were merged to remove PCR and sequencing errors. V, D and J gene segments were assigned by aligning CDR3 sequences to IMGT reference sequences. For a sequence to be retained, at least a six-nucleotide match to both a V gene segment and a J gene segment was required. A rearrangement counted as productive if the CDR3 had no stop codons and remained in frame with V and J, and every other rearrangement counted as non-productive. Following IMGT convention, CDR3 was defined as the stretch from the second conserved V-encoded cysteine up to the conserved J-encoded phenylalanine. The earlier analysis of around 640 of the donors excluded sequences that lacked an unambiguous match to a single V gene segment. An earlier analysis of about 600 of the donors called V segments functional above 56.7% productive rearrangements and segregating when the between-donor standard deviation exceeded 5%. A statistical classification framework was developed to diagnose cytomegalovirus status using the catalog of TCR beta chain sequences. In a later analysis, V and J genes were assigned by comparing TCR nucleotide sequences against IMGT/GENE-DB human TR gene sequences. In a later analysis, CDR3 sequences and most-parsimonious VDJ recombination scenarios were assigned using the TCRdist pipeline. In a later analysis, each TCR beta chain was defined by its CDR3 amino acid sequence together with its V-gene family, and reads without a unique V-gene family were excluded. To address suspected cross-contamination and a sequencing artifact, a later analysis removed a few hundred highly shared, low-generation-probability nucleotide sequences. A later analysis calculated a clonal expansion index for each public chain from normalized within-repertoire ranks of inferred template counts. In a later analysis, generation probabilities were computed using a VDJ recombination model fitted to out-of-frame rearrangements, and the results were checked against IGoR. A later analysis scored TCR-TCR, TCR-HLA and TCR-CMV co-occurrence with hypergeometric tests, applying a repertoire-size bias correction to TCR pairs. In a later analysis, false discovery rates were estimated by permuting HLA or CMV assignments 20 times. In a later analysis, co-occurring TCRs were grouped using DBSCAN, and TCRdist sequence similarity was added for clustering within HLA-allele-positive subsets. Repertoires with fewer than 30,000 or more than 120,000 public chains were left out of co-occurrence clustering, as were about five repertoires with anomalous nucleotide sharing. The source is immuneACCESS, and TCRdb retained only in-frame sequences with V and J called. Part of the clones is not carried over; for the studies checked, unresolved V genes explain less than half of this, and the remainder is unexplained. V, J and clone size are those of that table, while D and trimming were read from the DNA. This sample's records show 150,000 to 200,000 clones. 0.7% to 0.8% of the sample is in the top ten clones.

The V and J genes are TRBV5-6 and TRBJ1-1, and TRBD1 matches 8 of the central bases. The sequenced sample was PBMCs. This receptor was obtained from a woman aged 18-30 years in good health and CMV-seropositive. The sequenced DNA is TGTGCCAGCAGCCCGACAGGGGCTGAAGCTTTCTTT. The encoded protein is CASSPTGAEAFF. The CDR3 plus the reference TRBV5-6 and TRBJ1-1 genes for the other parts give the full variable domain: DAGVTQSPTHLIKTRGQQVTLRCSPKSGHDTVSWYQQALGQGPQFIFQYYEEEERQRGNFPDRFSGHQFPNYSSELNVNALLLGDSALYLCASSPTGAEAFFGQGTRLTVV.